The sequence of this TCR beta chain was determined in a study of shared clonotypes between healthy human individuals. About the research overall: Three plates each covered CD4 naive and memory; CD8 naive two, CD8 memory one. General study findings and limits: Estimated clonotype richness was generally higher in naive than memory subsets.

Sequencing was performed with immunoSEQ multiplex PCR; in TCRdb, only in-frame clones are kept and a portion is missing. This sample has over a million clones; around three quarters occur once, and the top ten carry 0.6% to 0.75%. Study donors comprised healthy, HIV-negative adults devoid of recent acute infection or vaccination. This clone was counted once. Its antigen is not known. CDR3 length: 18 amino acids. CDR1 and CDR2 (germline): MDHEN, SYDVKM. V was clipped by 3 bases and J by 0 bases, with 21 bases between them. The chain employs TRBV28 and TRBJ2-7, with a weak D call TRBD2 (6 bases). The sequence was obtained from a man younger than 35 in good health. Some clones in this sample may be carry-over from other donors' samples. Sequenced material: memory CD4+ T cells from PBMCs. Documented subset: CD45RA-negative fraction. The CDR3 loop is CASSFLPGLAGLSYEQYF. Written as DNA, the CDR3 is TGTGCCAGCAGTTTCCTACCGGGACTGGCTGGGCTCTCCTACGAGCAGTACTTC.